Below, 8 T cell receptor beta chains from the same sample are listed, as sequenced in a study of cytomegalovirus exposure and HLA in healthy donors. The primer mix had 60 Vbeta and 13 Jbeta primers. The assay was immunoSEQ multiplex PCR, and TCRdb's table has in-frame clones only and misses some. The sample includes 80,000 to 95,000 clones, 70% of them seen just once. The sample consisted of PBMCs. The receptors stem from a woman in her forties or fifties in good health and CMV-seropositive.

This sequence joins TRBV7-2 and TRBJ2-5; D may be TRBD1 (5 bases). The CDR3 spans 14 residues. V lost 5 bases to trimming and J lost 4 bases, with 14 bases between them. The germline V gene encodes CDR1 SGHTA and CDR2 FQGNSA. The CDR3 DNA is TGTGCCAGCAGCCCCCAGGGTCAAGGAGAGACCCAGTACTTC. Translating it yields CASSPQGQGETQYF.

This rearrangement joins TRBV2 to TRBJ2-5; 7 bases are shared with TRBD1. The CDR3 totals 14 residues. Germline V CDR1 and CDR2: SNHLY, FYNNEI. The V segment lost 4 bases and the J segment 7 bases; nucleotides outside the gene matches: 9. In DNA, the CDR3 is TGTGCCAGCAGTGGGGACACAGGGGTTGGGACCCAGTACTTC. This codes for CASSGDTGVGTQYF.

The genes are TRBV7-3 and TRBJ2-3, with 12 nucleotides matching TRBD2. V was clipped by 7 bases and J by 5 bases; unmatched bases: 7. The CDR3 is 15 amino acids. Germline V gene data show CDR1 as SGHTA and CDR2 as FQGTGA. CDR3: CASNLAGGPEDTQYF. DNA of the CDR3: TGTGCCAGCAACCTAGCGGGAGGGCCAGAAGATACGCAGTATTTT.

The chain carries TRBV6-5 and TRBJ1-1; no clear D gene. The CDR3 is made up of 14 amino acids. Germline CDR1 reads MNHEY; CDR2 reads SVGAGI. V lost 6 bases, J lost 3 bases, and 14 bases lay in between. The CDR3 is CASSPLREDTEAFF. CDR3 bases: TGTGCCAGCAGCCCCCTTAGGGAGGACACTGAAGCTTTCTTT.

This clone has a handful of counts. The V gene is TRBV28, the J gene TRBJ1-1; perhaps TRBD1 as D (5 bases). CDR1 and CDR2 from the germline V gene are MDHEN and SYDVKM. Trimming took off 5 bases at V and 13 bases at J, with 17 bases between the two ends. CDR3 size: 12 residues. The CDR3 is CASSLSRQWGFF. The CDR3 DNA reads TGTGCCAGCAGTCTATCAAGACAGTGGGGTTTCTTT.

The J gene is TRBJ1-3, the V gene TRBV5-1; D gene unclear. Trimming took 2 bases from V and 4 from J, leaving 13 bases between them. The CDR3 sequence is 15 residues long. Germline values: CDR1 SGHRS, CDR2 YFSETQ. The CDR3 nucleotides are TGCGCCAGCAGCTTCGACTCCCGAGAGGGAAACACCATATATTTT. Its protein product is CASSFDSREGNTIYF. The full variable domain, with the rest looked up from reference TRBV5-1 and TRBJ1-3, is KAGVTQTPRYLIKTRGQQVTLSCSPISGHRSVSWYQQTPGQGLQFLFEYFSETQRNKGNFPGRFSGRQFSNSRSEMNVSTLELGDSALYLCASSFDSREGNTIYFGEGSWLTVV.

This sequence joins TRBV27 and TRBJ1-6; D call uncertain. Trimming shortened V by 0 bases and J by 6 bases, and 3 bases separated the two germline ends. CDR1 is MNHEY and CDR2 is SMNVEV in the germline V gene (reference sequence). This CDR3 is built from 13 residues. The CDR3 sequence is CASSLSLNSPLHF. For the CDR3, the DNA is TGTGCCAGCAGTTTATCCCTTAATTCACCCCTCCACTTT.

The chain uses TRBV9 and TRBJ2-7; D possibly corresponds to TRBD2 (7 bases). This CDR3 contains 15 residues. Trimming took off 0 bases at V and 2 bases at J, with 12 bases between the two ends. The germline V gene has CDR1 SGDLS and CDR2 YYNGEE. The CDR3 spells CASSVEGGRTYEQYF. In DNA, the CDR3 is TGTGCCAGCAGCGTAGAGGGGGGGCGCACCTACGAGCAGTACTTC.